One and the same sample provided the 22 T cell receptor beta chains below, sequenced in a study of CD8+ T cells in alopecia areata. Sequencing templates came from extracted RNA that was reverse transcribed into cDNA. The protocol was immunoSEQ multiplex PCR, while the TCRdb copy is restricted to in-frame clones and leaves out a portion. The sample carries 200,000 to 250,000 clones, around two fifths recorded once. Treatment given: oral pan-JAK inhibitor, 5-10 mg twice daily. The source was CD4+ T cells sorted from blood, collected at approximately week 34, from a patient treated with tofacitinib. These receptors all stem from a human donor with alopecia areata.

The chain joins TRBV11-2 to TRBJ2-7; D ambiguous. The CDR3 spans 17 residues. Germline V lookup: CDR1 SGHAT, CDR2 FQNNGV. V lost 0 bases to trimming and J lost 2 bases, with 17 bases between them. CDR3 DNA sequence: TGTGCCAGCAGCTTAGATTTCTCTCGGGCATTGACCTACGAGCAGTACTTC. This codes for CASSLDFSRALTYEQYF.

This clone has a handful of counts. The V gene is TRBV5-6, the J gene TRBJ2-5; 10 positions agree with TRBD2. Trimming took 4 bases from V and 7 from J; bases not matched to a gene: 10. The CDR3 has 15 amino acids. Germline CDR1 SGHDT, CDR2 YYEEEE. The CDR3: CASSETSGSPRTQYF. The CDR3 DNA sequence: TGTGCCAGCAGCGAGACTAGCGGGTCCCCGAGGACCCAGTACTTC.

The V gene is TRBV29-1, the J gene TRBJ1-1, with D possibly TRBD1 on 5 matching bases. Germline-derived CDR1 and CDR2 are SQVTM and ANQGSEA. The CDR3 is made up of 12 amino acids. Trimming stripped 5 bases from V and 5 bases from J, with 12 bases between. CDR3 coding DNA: TGCAGCGTTTTGGGGGGATTGACTGAAGCTTTCTTT. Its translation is CSVLGGLTEAFF.

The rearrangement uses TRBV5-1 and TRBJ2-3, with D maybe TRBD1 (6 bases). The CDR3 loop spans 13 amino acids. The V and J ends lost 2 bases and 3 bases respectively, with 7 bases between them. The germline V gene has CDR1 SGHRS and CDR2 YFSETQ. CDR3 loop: CASSLGQTDTQYF. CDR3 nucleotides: TGCGCCAGCAGCTTAGGACAGACAGATACGCAGTATTTT.

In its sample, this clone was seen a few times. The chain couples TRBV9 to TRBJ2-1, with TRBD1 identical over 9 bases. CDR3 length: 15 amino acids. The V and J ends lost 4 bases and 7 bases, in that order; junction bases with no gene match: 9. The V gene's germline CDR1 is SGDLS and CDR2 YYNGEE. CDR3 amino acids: CASSKGGQGGNEQFF. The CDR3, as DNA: TGTGCCAGCAGCAAAGGGGGACAGGGTGGAAATGAGCAGTTCTTC. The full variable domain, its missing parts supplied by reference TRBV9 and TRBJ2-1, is DSGVTQTPKHLITATGQRVTLRCSPRSGDLSVYWYQQSLDQGLQFLIQYYNGEERAKGNILERFSAQQFPDLHSELNLSSLELGDSALYFCASSKGGQGGNEQFFGPGTRLTVL.

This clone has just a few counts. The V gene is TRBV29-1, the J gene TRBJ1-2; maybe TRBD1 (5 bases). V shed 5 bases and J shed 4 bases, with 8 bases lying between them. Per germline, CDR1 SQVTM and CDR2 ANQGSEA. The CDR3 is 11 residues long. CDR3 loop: CSVRGSYGYTF. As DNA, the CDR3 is TGCAGCGTTCGGGGGAGCTATGGCTACACCTTC.

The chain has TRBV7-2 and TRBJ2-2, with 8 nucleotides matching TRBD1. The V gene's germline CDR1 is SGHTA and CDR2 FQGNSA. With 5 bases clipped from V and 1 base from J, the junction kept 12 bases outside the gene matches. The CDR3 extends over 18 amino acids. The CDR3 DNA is TGTGCCAGCAGCCAAGACAGGGGTAGAGGGGTGAACACCGGGGAGCTGTTTTTT. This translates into CASSQDRGRGVNTGELFF.

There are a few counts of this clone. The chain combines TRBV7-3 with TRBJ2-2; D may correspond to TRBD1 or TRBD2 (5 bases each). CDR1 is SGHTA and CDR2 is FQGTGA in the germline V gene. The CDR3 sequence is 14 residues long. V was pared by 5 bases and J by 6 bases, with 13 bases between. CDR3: CASSLGAGAGELFF. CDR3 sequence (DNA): TGTGCCAGCAGCCTCGGGGCTGGCGCCGGGGAGCTGTTTTTT.

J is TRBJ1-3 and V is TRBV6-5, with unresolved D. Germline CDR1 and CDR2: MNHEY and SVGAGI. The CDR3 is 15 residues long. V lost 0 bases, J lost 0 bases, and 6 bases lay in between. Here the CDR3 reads CASSYSYRSGNTIYF. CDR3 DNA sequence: TGTGCCAGCAGTTACTCGTACCGCTCTGGAAACACCATATATTTT.

The CDR3 loop reads CSGGDSNEKLFF. For the CDR3, the DNA is TGCAGCGGTGGGGACAGTAATGAAAAACTGTTTTTT. The chain links TRBV29-1 to TRBJ1-4, with 7 bases fitting TRBD1. Germline V gene sequence: CDR1 SQVTM, CDR2 ANQGSEA. V was clipped by 7 bases and J by 4 bases; unmatched bases: 3. This CDR3 is 12 amino acids long.

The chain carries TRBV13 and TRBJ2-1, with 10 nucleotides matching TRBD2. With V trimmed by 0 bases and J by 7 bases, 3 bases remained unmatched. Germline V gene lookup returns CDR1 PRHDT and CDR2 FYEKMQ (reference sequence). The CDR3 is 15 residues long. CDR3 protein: CASSLGLAGANEQFF. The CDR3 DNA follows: TGTGCCAGCAGCTTAGGCCTAGCGGGAGCGAATGAGCAGTTCTTC.

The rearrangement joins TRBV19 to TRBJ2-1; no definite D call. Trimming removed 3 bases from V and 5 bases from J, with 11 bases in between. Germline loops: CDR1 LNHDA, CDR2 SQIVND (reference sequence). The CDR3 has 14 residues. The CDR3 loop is CASSIWAENNEQFF. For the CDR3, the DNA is TGTGCCAGTAGTATTTGGGCAGAAAACAATGAGCAGTTCTTC.

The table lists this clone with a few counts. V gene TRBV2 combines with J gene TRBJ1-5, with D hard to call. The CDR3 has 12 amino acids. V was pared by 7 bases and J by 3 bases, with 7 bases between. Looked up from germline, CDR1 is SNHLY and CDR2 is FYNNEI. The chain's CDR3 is CASKGYNQPQHF. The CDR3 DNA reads TGTGCCAGCAAAGGTTACAATCAGCCCCAGCATTTT.

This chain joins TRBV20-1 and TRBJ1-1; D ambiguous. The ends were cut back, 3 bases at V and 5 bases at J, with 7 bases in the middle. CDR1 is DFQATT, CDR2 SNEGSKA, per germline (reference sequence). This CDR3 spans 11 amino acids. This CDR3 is CSARDLTEAFF. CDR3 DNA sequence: TGCAGTGCTAGGGATTTGACTGAAGCTTTCTTT.

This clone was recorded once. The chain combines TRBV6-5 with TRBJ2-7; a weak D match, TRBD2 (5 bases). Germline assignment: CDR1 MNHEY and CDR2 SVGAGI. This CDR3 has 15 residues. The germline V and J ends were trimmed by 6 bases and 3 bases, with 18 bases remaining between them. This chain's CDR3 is CASSPRALPRYEQYF. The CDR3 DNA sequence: TGTGCCAGCAGCCCGCGGGCACTCCCCCGCTACGAGCAGTACTTC.

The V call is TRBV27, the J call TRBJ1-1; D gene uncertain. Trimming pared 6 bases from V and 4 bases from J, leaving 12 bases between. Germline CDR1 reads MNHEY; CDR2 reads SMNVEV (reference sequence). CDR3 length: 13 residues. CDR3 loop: CASRRRVSTEAFF. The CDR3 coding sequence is TGTGCCAGCAGACGAAGGGTTAGCACTGAAGCTTTCTTT.

In nucleotides, the CDR3 is TGTGCCAGCAGTGAAAGGTCACGCGAGCAGTACTTC. This sequence encodes CASSERSREQYF. The chain recombines TRBV6-1 with TRBJ2-7; D remains ambiguous. V shed 2 bases and J shed 6 bases, with 8 bases lying between them. Looked up from germline, CDR1 is MNHNS and CDR2 is SASEGT. The CDR3 has 12 residues.

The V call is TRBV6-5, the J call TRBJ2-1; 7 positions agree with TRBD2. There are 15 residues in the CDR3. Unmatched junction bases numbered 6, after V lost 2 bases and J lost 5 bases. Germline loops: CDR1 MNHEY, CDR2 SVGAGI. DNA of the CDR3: TGTGCCAGCAGTTACGAACTAGCGTCCCACAATGAGCAGTTCTTC. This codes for CASSYELASHNEQFF.

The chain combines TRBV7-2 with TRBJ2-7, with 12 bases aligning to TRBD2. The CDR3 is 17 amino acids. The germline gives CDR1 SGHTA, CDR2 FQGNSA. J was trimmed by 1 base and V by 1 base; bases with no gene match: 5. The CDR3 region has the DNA TGTGCCAGCAGCTTAGACAGACTAGCGGGAGTATCCTACGAGCAGTACTTC. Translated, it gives CASSLDRLAGVSYEQYF.

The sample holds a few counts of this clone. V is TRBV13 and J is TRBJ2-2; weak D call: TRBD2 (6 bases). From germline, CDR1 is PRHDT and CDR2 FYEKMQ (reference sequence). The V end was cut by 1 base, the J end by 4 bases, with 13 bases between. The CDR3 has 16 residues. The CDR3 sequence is CASSLEASVTTGELFF. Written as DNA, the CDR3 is TGTGCCAGCAGCTTAGAGGCTAGCGTAACCACCGGGGAGCTGTTTTTT.

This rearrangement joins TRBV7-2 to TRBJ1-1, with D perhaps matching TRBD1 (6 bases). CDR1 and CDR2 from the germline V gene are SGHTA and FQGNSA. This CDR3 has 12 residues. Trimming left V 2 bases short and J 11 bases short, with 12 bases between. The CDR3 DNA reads TGTGCCAGCAGCTTAAGCACGACAGGCGCTTTCTTT. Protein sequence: CASSLSTTGAFF.

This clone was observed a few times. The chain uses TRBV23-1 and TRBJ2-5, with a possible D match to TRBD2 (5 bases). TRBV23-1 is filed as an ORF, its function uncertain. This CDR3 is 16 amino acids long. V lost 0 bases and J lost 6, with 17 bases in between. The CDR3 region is CASSQSRDELRKTQYF. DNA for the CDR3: TGCGCCAGCAGTCAATCGAGGGATGAACTACGAAAGACCCAGTACTTC.